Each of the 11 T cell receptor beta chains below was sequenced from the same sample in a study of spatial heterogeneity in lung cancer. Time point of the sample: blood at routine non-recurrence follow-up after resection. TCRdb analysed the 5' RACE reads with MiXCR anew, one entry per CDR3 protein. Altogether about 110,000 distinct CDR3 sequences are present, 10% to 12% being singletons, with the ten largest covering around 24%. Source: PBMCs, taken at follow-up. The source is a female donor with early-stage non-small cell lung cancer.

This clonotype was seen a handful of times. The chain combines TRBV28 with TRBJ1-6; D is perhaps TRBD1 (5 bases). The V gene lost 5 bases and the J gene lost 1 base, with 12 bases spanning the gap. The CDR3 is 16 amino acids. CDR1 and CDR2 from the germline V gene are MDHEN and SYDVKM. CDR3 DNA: TGTGCCAGCAGTCCCGCAGGGTTGTCCTATAATTCACCCCTCCACTTT. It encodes CASSPAGLSYNSPLHF. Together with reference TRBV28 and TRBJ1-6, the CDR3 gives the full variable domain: DVKVTQSSRYLVKRTGEKVFLECVQDMDHENMFWYRQDPGLGLRLIYFSYDVKMKEKGDIPEGYSVSREKKERFSLILESASTNQTSMYLCASSPAGLSYNSPLHFGNGTRLTVT.

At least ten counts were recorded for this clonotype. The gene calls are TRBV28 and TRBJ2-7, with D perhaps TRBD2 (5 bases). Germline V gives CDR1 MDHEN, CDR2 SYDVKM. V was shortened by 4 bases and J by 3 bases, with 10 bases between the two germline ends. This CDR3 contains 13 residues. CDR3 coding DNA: TGTGCCAGCAGTTCACCGGGATTCTACGAGCAGTACGTC. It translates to CASSSPGFYEQYV.

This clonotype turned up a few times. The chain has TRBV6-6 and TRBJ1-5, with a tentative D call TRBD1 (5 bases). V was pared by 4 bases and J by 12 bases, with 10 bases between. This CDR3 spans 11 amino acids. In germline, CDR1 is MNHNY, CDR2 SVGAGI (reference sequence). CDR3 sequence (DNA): TGTGCCAGCAGTTCGACAGCTAGCCAGCATTTT. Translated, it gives CASSSTASQHF.

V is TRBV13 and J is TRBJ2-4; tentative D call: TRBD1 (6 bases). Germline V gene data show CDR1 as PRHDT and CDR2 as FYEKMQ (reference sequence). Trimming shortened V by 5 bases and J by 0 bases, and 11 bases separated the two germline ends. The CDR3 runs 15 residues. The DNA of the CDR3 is TGTGCCAGCAGCCCAAGACAGGTAGCCAAAAACATTCAGTACTTC. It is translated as CASSPRQVAKNIQYF. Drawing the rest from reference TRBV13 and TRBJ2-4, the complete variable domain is AAGVIQSPRHLIKEKRETATLKCYPIPRHDTVYWYQQGPGQDPQFLISFYEKMQSDKGSIPDRFSAQQFSDYHSELNMSSLELGDSALYFCASSPRQVAKNIQYFGAGTRLSVL.

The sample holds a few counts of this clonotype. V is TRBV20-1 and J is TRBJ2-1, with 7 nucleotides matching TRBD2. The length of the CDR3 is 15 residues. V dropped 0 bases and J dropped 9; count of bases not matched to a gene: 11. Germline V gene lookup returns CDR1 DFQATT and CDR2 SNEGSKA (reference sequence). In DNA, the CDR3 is TGCAGTGCTAGAGATCTCGGCGGGAGTTTAAGTGAGCAGTTCTTC. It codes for CSARDLGGSLSEQFF.

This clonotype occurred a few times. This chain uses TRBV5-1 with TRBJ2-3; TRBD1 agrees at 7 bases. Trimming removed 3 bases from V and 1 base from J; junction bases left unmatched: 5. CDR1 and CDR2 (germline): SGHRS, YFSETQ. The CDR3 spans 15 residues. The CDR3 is CASSSSGTGTDTQYF. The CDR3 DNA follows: TGCGCCAGCAGCTCATCCGGGACAGGCACAGATACGCAGTATTTT.

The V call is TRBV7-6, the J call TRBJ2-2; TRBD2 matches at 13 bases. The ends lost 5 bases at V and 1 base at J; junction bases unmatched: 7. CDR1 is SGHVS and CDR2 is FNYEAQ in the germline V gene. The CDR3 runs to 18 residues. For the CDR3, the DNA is TGTGCCAGCAGCCAAGGACTAGCGGGAGTTAAGAACACCGGGGAGCTGTTTTTT. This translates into CASSQGLAGVKNTGELFF.

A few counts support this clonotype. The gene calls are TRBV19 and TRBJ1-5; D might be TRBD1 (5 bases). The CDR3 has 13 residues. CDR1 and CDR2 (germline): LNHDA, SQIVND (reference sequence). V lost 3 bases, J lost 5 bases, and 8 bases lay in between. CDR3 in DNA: TGTGCCAGTAGTATGCAGGGCGATCAGCCCCAGCATTTT. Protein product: CASSMQGDQPQHF.

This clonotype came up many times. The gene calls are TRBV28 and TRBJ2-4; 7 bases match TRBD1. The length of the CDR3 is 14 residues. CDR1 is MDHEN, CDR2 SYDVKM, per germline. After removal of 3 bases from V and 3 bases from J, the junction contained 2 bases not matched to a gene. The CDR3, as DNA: TGTGCCAGCAGTTTGTGGGACAGCAAAAACATTCAGTACTTC. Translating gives CASSLWDSKNIQYF.

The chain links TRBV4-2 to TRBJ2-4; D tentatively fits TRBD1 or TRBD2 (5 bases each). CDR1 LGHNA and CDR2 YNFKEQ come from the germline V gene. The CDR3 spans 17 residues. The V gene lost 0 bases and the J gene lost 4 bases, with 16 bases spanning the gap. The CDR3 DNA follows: TGTGCCAGCAGCCAAGATTCCGGGACGTCTGTGAAAAACATTCAGTACTTC. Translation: CASSQDSGTSVKNIQYF.

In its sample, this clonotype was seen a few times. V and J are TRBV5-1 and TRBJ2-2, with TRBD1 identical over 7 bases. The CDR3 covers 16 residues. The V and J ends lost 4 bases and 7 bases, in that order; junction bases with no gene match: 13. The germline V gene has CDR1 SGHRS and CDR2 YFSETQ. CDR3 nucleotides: TGCGCCAGCAGCCCAAGACAGGGTGGAGGAGACGGGGAGCTGTTTTTT. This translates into CASSPRQGGGDGELFF.